Listed here are 18 T cell receptor beta chains from one sample, sequenced in a study of T-cell memory formation after mild COVID-19. Via MiXCR, TCRdb re-called the 5' RACE reads, giving one row per CDR3 protein. Counted here are about 560,000 distinct CDR3 sequences, 17% occurring once; the ten biggest clones make up about 8.1%. Sequenced material: PBMCs or a T cell subset sorted from them (not recorded which). These receptors were collected from an adult woman who had mild COVID-19 (a few samples of this study predate the infection). Cell type and time point are not known.

This clonotype was seen a handful of times. The chain employs TRBV2 and TRBJ2-7; TRBD2 matches 8 bases. With 6 bases clipped from V and 6 bases from J, the junction kept 4 bases outside the gene matches. The CDR3 consists of 12 residues. CDR1 and CDR2 from the germline V gene are SNHLY and FYNNEI. CDR3 nucleotide sequence: TGTGCCAGCAGCATCGCGGGGGGCGAGCAGTACTTC. Its translation is CASSIAGGEQYF.

The chain uses TRBV12-3 or TRBV12-4 and TRBJ2-7; TRBD1 agrees at 8 bases. This CDR3 has 18 amino acids. V lost 2 bases, J lost 4 bases, and 16 bases stayed unmatched. This chain's CDR3 is CASSLSPTRGRGLYEQYF. In DNA form, the CDR3 reads TGTGCCAGCAGTTTAAGTCCCACCCGCGGCAGGGGGCTTTACGAGCAGTACTTC.

Here the CDR3 reads CASRLGTGFDEQYF. DNA for the CDR3: TGTGCCAGCAGACTAGGGACGGGCTTTGATGAGCAGTACTTC. The chain is built from TRBV5-6 and TRBJ2-7; the D gene could be TRBD1 or TRBD2 (5 bases each). Germline values: CDR1 SGHDT, CDR2 YYEEEE. This CDR3 is built from 14 residues. The V and J ends lost 5 bases and 7 bases respectively, with 19 bases between them.

This clonotype occurred many times. The V call is TRBV4-2, the J call TRBJ2-7, with TRBD2 identical over 7 bases. With 5 bases clipped from V and 2 bases from J, the junction kept 3 bases outside the gene matches. Germline lookup yields CDR1 LGHNA and CDR2 YNFKEQ. This CDR3 is 13 amino acids long. The CDR3 region has the DNA TGTGCCAGCAGCGCTAGCGGTCCCTACGAGCAGTACTTC. Residues: CASSASGPYEQYF.

The chain has TRBV12-3 or TRBV12-4 and TRBJ2-6; D is unclear. The CDR3 extends over 15 amino acids. Trimming cost V 8 bases and J 0 bases, with 11 bases left between them. CDR3 loop: CASSSLFSGANVLTF. Here the CDR3 DNA reads TGTGCCAGCTCCAGCTTGTTCTCTGGGGCCAACGTCCTGACTTTC.

This clonotype has more than one count but fewer than ten. The genes are TRBV12-3 or TRBV12-4 and TRBJ2-7; 9 bases map to TRBD1. The junction had 14 bases not matched to a gene; V was cut back by 0 bases and J by 5 bases. This CDR3 has 18 residues. In DNA form, the CDR3 reads TGTGCCAGCAGTTTAGCCAGGCCAGGGACAGGGCTTGGTGACGAGCAGTACTTC. Its translation is CASSLARPGTGLGDEQYF.

A few counts support this clonotype. The chain carries TRBV9 and TRBJ2-5, with a possible D match to TRBD2 (6 bases). V lost 3 bases and J lost 4, with 16 bases in between. Germline V gene lookup returns CDR1 SGDLS and CDR2 YYNGEE. The CDR3 runs 15 residues. The CDR3 DNA reads as TGTGCCAGCAGCGCAGGGACTGCAGGGATAGAGACCCAGTACTTC. Translated: CASSAGTAGIETQYF.

This rearrangement joins TRBV6-2 or TRBV6-3 to TRBJ2-5; unclear D gene. The CDR3 length is 11 residues. Germline CDR1 is MNHEY and CDR2 is SVGEGT. V lost 2 bases, J lost 7 bases, and 5 bases lay in between. Here the CDR3 DNA reads TGTGCCAGCAGTTACGGTCCGACCCAGTACTTC. Translating it yields CASSYGPTQYF.

This clonotype has a handful of counts. This rearrangement joins TRBV24-1 to TRBJ2-3, with D uncertain. The germline gives CDR1 KGHDR, CDR2 SFDVKD. CDR3 length: 13 amino acids. V lost 4 bases, J lost 2 bases, and 6 bases lay in between. CDR3 DNA sequence: TGTGCCACCAGTGACAAACCCACAGATACGCAGTATTTT. Translation gives CATSDKPTDTQYF.

The chain has TRBV12-3 or TRBV12-4 and TRBJ2-3; 13 bases agree with TRBD2. J lost 0 bases, V lost 6 bases, and 12 bases had no gene match. The CDR3 is 19 residues long. CDR3 residues: CASRRTSGRVERSTDTQYF. The CDR3 DNA reads as TGTGCCAGCAGGAGGACTAGCGGGAGAGTCGAGCGGAGCACAGATACGCAGTATTTT.

The gene calls are TRBV11-2 and TRBJ1-3; D unclear. This CDR3 is 14 amino acids long. Germline V gene data show CDR1 as SGHAT and CDR2 as FQNNGV. V dropped 2 bases and J dropped 0 bases, with 5 bases sitting between them. CDR3 loop: CASSLSISGNTIYF. DNA of the CDR3: TGTGCCAGCAGCTTATCCATCTCTGGAAACACCATATATTTT.

This clonotype was recorded a few times. The V call is TRBV24-1, the J call TRBJ2-7; 11 bases match TRBD1. Looked up from germline, CDR1 is KGHDR and CDR2 is SFDVKD. The V and J ends lost 9 bases and 2 bases, in that order; junction bases with no gene match: 2. This CDR3 is 13 amino acids long. CDR3 in amino acids: CATEGQGAYEQYF. The CDR3 bases are TGTGCCACCGAGGGACAGGGGGCCTACGAGCAGTACTTC.

This clonotype occurred a few times. This sequence joins TRBV4-2 and TRBJ2-7; 15 bases align to TRBD2. Trimming cost V 3 bases and J 6 bases; bases outside gene matches: 6. The CDR3 sequence is 16 residues long. Germline V lookup: CDR1 LGHNA, CDR2 YNFKEQ. The CDR3 coding sequence is TGTGCCAGCAGCCAGAATTCGGGACTAGCGGGAGGCGAGCAGTACTTC. It translates to CASSQNSGLAGGEQYF.

J is TRBJ2-3 and V is TRBV7-8; D not resolved. This CDR3 region has 13 residues. Germline lookup yields CDR1 SGHVS and CDR2 FQNEAQ. V shed 4 bases and J shed 6 bases, with 11 bases lying between them. The CDR3 DNA reads TGTGCCAGCAGCTGGCAGAGACGGGATACGCAGTATTTT. This sequence encodes CASSWQRRDTQYF.

The J gene is TRBJ2-1, the V gene TRBV3-1, with D unresolved. CDR1 is LGHDT and CDR2 is YNNKEL in the germline V gene (reference sequence). CDR3 length: 15 amino acids. Deletions cut 4 bases from V and 5 bases from J, with 15 bases between. The CDR3 coding sequence is TGTGCCAGCAGCCTCCCCTGGGGTAGCCACAATGAGCAGTTCTTC. This gives the protein CASSLPWGSHNEQFF.

This rearrangement joins TRBV29-1 to TRBJ2-7, with 11 nucleotides matching TRBD1. The CDR3 sequence is 16 residues long. Germline CDR1 and CDR2: SQVTM and ANQGSEA. Losses at the gene ends were 6 bases for V and 0 bases for J; bases not matched to a gene: 10. This CDR3 is CSVIGQGASSSYEQYF. As DNA, the CDR3 is TGCAGCGTCATTGGACAGGGGGCCTCTAGCTCCTACGAGCAGTACTTC.

V gene TRBV5-5 combines with J gene TRBJ2-1; 9 nucleotides agree with TRBD2. From germline, CDR1 is SGHKS and CDR2 YYEKEE (reference sequence). This CDR3 spans 15 amino acids. The V segment lost 2 bases and the J segment 2 bases; nucleotides outside the gene matches: 2. CDR3 nucleotides: TGTGCCAGCAGCTTTAGCGGGAGTCCCTACAATGAGCAGTTCTTC. It translates to CASSFSGSPYNEQFF. The variable domain in full, completed from reference TRBV5-5 and TRBJ2-1, reads DAGVTQSPTHLIKTRGQQVTLRCSPISGHKSVSWYQQVLGQGPQFIFQYYEKEERGRGNFPDRFSARQFPNYSSELNVNALLLGDSALYLCASSFSGSPYNEQFFGPGTRLTVL.

Only a few counts were recorded for this clonotype. The chain has TRBV29-1 and TRBJ2-1; a weak D match, TRBD2 (6 bases). Germline V lookup: CDR1 SQVTM, CDR2 ANQGSEA. This CDR3 contains 14 residues. Between the trimmed V and J ends, which lost 3 bases and 0 bases, there was a span of 9 bases. CDR3 sequence (DNA): TGCAGCGTTGATGGGGGAGGCTCCTACAATGAGCAGTTCTTC. It codes for CSVDGGGSYNEQFF.